Below, 23 T cell receptor beta chains from the same sample are listed, as sequenced in a study of T cells in Graves' hyperthyroidism and ophthalmopathy. From RNA transcripts, TCR beta CDR3 regions were amplified. First-round RT-PCR with HTBI primers amplified the TCR CDR3 region. One entry per CDR3 protein results from TCRdb running MiXCR on the multiplex PCR reads. The data show approximately 500,000 distinct CDR3 sequences, around 46% seen once. The sample was peripheral blood or thyroid tissue (not recorded which). The receptors derive from a woman aged 18 to 35 with Graves' hyperthyroidism.

The chain couples TRBV15 to TRBJ1-2; 7 nucleotides match TRBD1. The germline V gene has CDR1 LNHNV and CDR2 YYDKDF (reference sequence). CDR3 length: 15 amino acids. Unmatched junction bases numbered 5, after V lost 2 bases and J lost 2 bases. The CDR3 nucleotides are TGTGCCACCAGCAGACCTCCGGGACAGAACTATGGCTACACCTTC. Amino acids: CATSRPPGQNYGYTF.

The J gene is TRBJ2-7, the V gene TRBV15, with TRBD1 matching 9 bases. The CDR3 runs 14 residues. The V gene end was trimmed by 5 bases and the J gene end by 9 bases; junction bases not matched to a gene: 11. The germline gives CDR1 LNHNV, CDR2 YYDKDF (reference sequence). The CDR3 region is CATSLPTGGTRQYF. CDR3 bases: TGTGCCACCAGCCTCCCGACAGGGGGGACAAGGCAGTACTTC.

This clonotype has just one count. This chain links TRBV29-1 with TRBJ2-5, with D maybe TRBD2 (5 bases). The CDR3 consists of 12 residues. V was cut by 6 bases and J by 5 bases, with 13 bases left in between. CDR1 is SQVTM and CDR2 is ANQGSEA in the germline V gene. CDR3 region: CSVAGSLETQYF. CDR3 coding DNA: TGCAGCGTAGCTGGGAGCCTCGAGACCCAGTACTTC.

This clonotype was observed many times. The rearrangement links TRBV4-3 to TRBJ2-7, with unresolved D. V lost 0 bases, J lost 0 bases, and 12 bases lay in between. The CDR3 has 16 residues. Germline assignment: CDR1 LGHNA and CDR2 YSLEER. The CDR3: CASSQELPLGSYEQYF. The CDR3, as DNA: TGCGCCAGCAGCCAAGAACTACCCCTAGGCTCCTACGAGCAGTACTTC.

This clonotype has ten or more counts. The chain uses TRBV9 and TRBJ2-7; the D is unclear. CDR1 is SGDLS, CDR2 YYNGEE, per germline. V gave up 3 bases and J gave up 3 bases, with 7 bases separating them. The CDR3 spans 12 residues. This CDR3 reads CASSASNYEQYF. The CDR3 coding sequence is TGTGCCAGCAGCGCATCAAACTACGAGCAGTACTTC.

This clonotype occurred many times. The V gene is TRBV12-3 or TRBV12-4, the J gene TRBJ1-5, with a possible D match to TRBD1 (6 bases). CDR3 size: 15 residues. The V end was cut by 6 bases, the J end by 1 base, with 13 bases between. The CDR3 nucleotides read TGTGCCAGCAGGGAGGGGGGGGAGAGCAATCAGCCCCAGCATTTT. Translating gives CASREGGESNQPQHF.

This clonotype occurred many times. The chain has TRBV12-3 or TRBV12-4 and TRBJ1-1, with D maybe TRBD1 (5 bases). V lost 6 bases and J lost 6, with 14 bases in between. This CDR3 region has 13 residues. The CDR3 DNA follows: TGTGCCAGCAGGCAGGGCTGGGTAGCTGAAGCTTTCTTT. This encodes CASRQGWVAEAFF.

This clonotype came up a few times. The V call is TRBV5-1, the J call TRBJ2-6; D gene uncertain. CDR3 length: 16 residues. The V end lost 0 bases, the J end lost 4 bases, and 11 bases lay between the germline ends. Germline V lookup: CDR1 SGHRS, CDR2 YFSETQ. The chain's CDR3 is CASSLELTPGANVLTF. The DNA of the CDR3 is TGCGCCAGCAGCTTGGAGTTGACCCCAGGGGCCAACGTCCTGACTTTC.

The V and J genes are TRBV14 and TRBJ2-6; 7 bases align to TRBD2. V dropped 5 bases and J dropped 4; count of bases not matched to a gene: 2. Germline values: CDR1 SGHDN, CDR2 FVKESK. The length of the CDR3 is 14 residues. Here the CDR3 DNA reads TGTGCCAGCAGCGAGACTAGCGGGGCCAACGTCCTGACTTTC. Translated: CASSETSGANVLTF.

Details on this clonotype: A clone one base away is much larger, so this may be a read error. The chain couples TRBV6-5 to TRBJ1-5; D may be TRBD1 (5 bases). The CDR3 totals 13 residues. From germline, CDR1 is MNHEY and CDR2 SVGAGI. CDR3 nucleotide sequence: TGTGCCAGCGGTTACCTCGACAGTCAGCCCCAGCATTTT. The encoded protein is CASGYLDSQPQHF.

This rearrangement joins TRBV9 to TRBJ2-1; either TRBD1 or TRBD2 may fit D (5 bases each). Trimming stripped 0 bases from V and 0 bases from J, with 16 bases between. Germline V lookup: CDR1 SGDLS, CDR2 YYNGEE. The CDR3 has 18 residues. CDR3: CASSVGYLGTDSYNEQFF. CDR3 in DNA: TGTGCCAGCAGCGTAGGGTATCTCGGGACCGACTCCTACAATGAGCAGTTCTTC.

Many counts were recorded for this clonotype. The chain employs TRBV5-5 and TRBJ1-5; D ambiguous. Germline CDR1 reads SGHKS; CDR2 reads YYEKEE (reference sequence). The CDR3 consists of 14 residues. Trimming took 4 bases from V and 6 from J, leaving 14 bases between them. The CDR3 sequence is CASSREGLSQPQHF. Here the CDR3 DNA reads TGTGCCAGCAGCCGGGAGGGTCTGAGTCAGCCCCAGCATTTT.

The chain employs TRBV13 and TRBJ2-5; D may match TRBD1 or TRBD2 (6 bases each). Between the trimmed V and J ends, which lost 5 bases and 2 bases, there was a span of 21 bases. In germline, CDR1 is PRHDT, CDR2 FYEKMQ (reference sequence). The CDR3 has 17 amino acids. Here the CDR3 DNA reads TGTGCCAGCAGCGGCCAGCTACAGGGAGGTCCGCAAGAGACCCAGTACTTC. As protein: CASSGQLQGGPQETQYF.

V usage is TRBV12-3 or TRBV12-4 and J usage is TRBJ1-4; possibly TRBD1 for D (5 bases). V was clipped by 9 bases and J by 8 bases, with 16 bases between them. CDR3 length: 13 residues. This CDR3 is CAREVGREEKLFF. In nucleotides, the CDR3 is TGTGCCAGAGAGGTGGGACGTGAGGAAAAACTGTTTTTT.

CDR3 protein: CAISEGAAKNIQYF. Here the CDR3 DNA reads TGTGCCATCAGTGAGGGGGCAGCCAAAAACATTCAGTACTTC. The V gene is TRBV10-3, the J gene TRBJ2-4, with a tentative D call TRBD1 (5 bases). The CDR3 has 14 amino acids. CDR1 and CDR2 from the germline V gene are ENHRY and SYGVKD. V was shortened by 2 bases and J by 0 bases, with 5 bases between the two germline ends.

As regards this clonotype: Since no conserved phenylalanine or tryptophan closes the CDR3, a read error is the likely cause. It is unclear where the CDR3 begins or ends on the DNA, so no DNA is shown, and the CDR3 is as TCRdb lists it. This rearrangement joins TRBV12-3 or TRBV12-4 to TRBJ1-4. The CDR3 is 11 residues long, ends included. CDR3 loop: CASSWRGAGDY.

The chain has TRBV7-9 and TRBJ1-6; D may be TRBD1 (5 bases). The V gene lost 7 bases and the J gene lost 10 bases, with 17 bases spanning the gap. Germline V gene data show CDR1 as SEHNR and CDR2 as FQNEAQ (reference sequence). The CDR3 runs to 14 residues. The CDR3 nucleotides are TGTGCCAGCATCTCCGGGACTAGCGGGTCACCCCTCCACTTT. It translates to CASISGTSGSPLHF.

This clonotype was detected ten times or more. The CDR3 protein is CASSQDLAGGGNQPQHF. As DNA, the CDR3 is TGCGCCAGCAGCCAAGATCTGGCAGGGGGCGGGAATCAGCCCCAGCATTTT. The chain combines TRBV4-1 with TRBJ1-5; the match to TRBD1 covers 8 bases. Trimming removed 0 bases from V and 4 bases from J; junction bases left unmatched: 8. CDR3 length equals 17 residues. The germline CDR1 and CDR2 sequences are MGHRA and YSYEKL.

The table lists this clonotype with many counts. The rearrangement joins TRBV20-1 to TRBJ1-1; 10 bases match TRBD1. Trimming took 5 bases from V and 5 from J; bases not matched to a gene: 2. The CDR3 extends over 12 amino acids. CDR1 is DFQATT and CDR2 is SNEGSKA in the germline V gene (reference sequence). For the CDR3, the DNA is TGCAGTGCTTCGGGACAGGGGACTGAAGCTTTCTTT. This encodes CSASGQGTEAFF.

This clonotype has a count of ten or more. The chain employs TRBV20-1 and TRBJ1-5; 7 bases map to TRBD1. Germline V gene sequence: CDR1 DFQATT, CDR2 SNEGSKA (reference sequence). The length of the CDR3 is 15 residues. V lost 6 bases to trimming and J lost 9 bases; unmatched junction nucleotides: 17. DNA of the CDR3: TGCAGTGCGCCACGGGACAGCGGTTCCGGGGGGCCCCAGCATTTT. Protein product: CSAPRDSGSGGPQHF.

Ten or more counts support this clonotype. This sequence joins TRBV4-1 and TRBJ1-2; TRBD1 matches at 8 bases. The ends lost 6 bases at V and 4 bases at J; junction bases unmatched: 10. The CDR3 is made up of 15 amino acids. Germline V gene lookup returns CDR1 MGHRA and CDR2 YSYEKL. The CDR3 protein is CASSQQGEPSYGYTF. The DNA for the CDR3 is TGCGCCAGCAGTCAACAGGGGGAACCCAGCTATGGCTACACCTTC.

This clonotype was counted at least ten times. The gene calls are TRBV3-1 and TRBJ1-1, with D unclear. V lost 6 bases, J lost 0 bases, and 14 bases lay in between. This CDR3 contains 15 residues. Germline V lookup: CDR1 LGHDT, CDR2 YNNKEL (reference sequence). CDR3 nucleotides: TGTGCCAGCAGTCTAGATGGATTCATGAACACTGAAGCTTTCTTT. Translation gives CASSLDGFMNTEAFF.

This clonotype appeared many times. The rearrangement joins TRBV25-1 to TRBJ1-1; D unresolved. Germline loops: CDR1 MGHDK, CDR2 SYGVNS. The CDR3 length is 12 residues. Trimming removed 7 bases at V and 2 bases at J, with 8 bases between. CDR3 residues: CASNMINTEAFF. In nucleotides, the CDR3 is TGTGCCAGCAATATGATTAACACTGAAGCTTTCTTT.